Following are 13 T cell receptor beta chains from one sample sequenced in a study of kidney transplant recipient with SARS-CoV-2 infection. MiXCR, applied by TCRdb to the reads, yields one record per CDR3 protein. The profile shows 200,000 to 300,000 distinct CDR3 sequences, around 28% of them singletons. Sequencing was performed on a blood sample, taken at baseline and between days 110 and 120 from a kidney transplant recipient. Receptors originate from a male patient aged 25-45 years who had COVID-19 and was a kidney transplant recipient. Some T cells may trace back to the graft donor.

About this clonotype itself: A single base separates this from a much larger clone, so it may be a read error. J is TRBJ2-4 and V is TRBV4-1; 8 bases are shared with TRBD2. TRBJ2-7 matches the DNA end more closely, so the J call is doubtful. CDR3 size: 18 residues. CDR1 is MGHRA, CDR2 YSYEKL, per germline. CDR3 in amino acids: CASSQEILEAGGAYEQYF. DNA for the CDR3: TGCGCCAGCAGCCAAGAAATTCTAGAGGCGGGAGGTGCCTACGAGCAGTACTTC.

In regard to this clonotype: A much bigger clone sits one base away, suggesting this may be a read error. This chain links TRBV24-1 with TRBJ2-2, with 7 nucleotides matching TRBD1. This CDR3 has 16 amino acids. Losses at the gene ends were 3 bases for V and 5 bases for J; bases not matched to a gene: 8. CDR1 and CDR2 from the germline V gene are KGHDR and SFDVKD. The CDR3 loop reads CATSDTWTGWTGELFF. The CDR3 bases are TGTGCCACCAGTGATACCTGGACAGGATGGACCGGGGAGCTGTTTTTT.

This clonotype has a handful of counts. The CDR3 region is CASSSPRGREETQYF. The CDR3 DNA reads TGCGCCAGCAGTTCGCCCCGAGGTCGGGAAGAGACCCAGTACTTC. The chain couples TRBV5-1 to TRBJ2-5; D gene unclear. CDR1 is SGHRS and CDR2 is YFSETQ in the germline V gene. Trimming shortened V by 5 bases and J by 3 bases, and 17 bases separated the two germline ends. The CDR3 loop spans 15 amino acids.

This clonotype was seen ten or more times. The CDR3 spells CASRKTGVRGNEQFF. The CDR3 bases are TGTGCCAGCCGGAAAACAGGGGTTAGGGGCAATGAGCAGTTCTTC. The chain employs TRBV14 and TRBJ2-1; 7 nucleotides agree with TRBD1. Per the germline V gene, CDR1 is SGHDN and CDR2 is FVKESK. The ends lost 8 bases at V and 6 bases at J; junction bases unmatched: 13. This CDR3 is built from 15 residues. The full variable domain, its missing parts supplied by reference TRBV14 and TRBJ2-1, is EAGVTQFPSHSVIEKGQTVTLRCDPISGHDNLYWYRRVMGKEIKFLLHFVKESKQDESGMPNNRFLAERTGGTYSTLKVQPAELEDSGVYFCASRKTGVRGNEQFFGPGTRLTVL.

This clonotype was seen many times. The rearrangement links TRBV11-2 to TRBJ2-4; TRBD2 aligns across 11 bases. The better agreement between TRBJ2-7 and the DNA end casts doubt on the J call. The germline V gene encodes CDR1 SGHAT and CDR2 FQNNGV. CDR3 length: 14 amino acids. The CDR3 nucleotides are TGTGCCAGCAGGCGGACTAGCGGGTCCTACGAGCAGTACTTC. The encoded protein is CASRRTSGSYEQYF.

In the case of this clonotype: Being one base from a much bigger clone, this may be a read error. This chain connects TRBV7-9 to TRBJ2-2; TRBD2 matches 9 bases. V trimming: 8 bases; J trimming: 6 bases; junction bases outside the gene matches: 13. Per germline, CDR1 SEHNR and CDR2 FQNEAQ (reference sequence). The CDR3 runs 16 residues. CDR3 protein: CASLLAGGPGAGELFF. DNA for the CDR3: TGTGCCAGCCTGCTTGCGGGAGGGCCGGGCGCCGGGGAGCTGTTTTTT.

The table lists this clonotype with many counts. The V and J genes are TRBV5-1 and TRBJ1-2, with D unresolved. V lost 6 bases to trimming and J lost 4 bases, with 22 bases between them. This CDR3 comprises 16 residues. Germline V lookup: CDR1 SGHRS, CDR2 YFSETQ. The CDR3 loop reads CASIRISVRKTYGYTF. The CDR3 nucleotides are TGCGCCAGCATTCGGATATCGGTTCGAAAGACCTATGGCTACACCTTC.

Many counts were recorded for this clonotype. The chain recombines TRBV7-8 with TRBJ2-3; no clear D. This CDR3 has 14 residues. V lost 2 bases, J lost 2 bases, and 8 bases lay in between. CDR1 SGHVS and CDR2 FQNEAQ come from the germline V gene. The CDR3 DNA sequence: TGTGCCAGCAGCTTAAACGAAGTCACAGATACGCAGTATTTT. Protein product: CASSLNEVTDTQYF.

As to this clonotype: A much bigger clone sits one base away, suggesting this may be a read error. The J gene is TRBJ2-2, the V gene TRBV4-3, with D tentatively TRBD1 (5 bases). The germline gives CDR1 LGHNA, CDR2 YSLEER. The CDR3 is made up of 16 amino acids. CDR3 residues: CASGQEQQEFTGELFF. DNA of the CDR3: TGCGCCAGCGGCCAAGAACAACAGGAATTCACCGGGGAGCTGTTTTTT.

The V and J genes are TRBV3-1 and TRBJ2-3, with unresolved D. Germline values: CDR1 LGHDT, CDR2 YNNKEL (reference sequence). The CDR3 is 15 amino acids. V was clipped by 4 bases and J by 2 bases, with 13 bases between them. The CDR3 region has the DNA TGTGCCAGCAGCCGTCAAGTCCGGTACACAGATACGCAGTATTTT. Amino acid sequence: CASSRQVRYTDTQYF.

In regard to this clonotype: A read error is possible here, since a much larger clone lies one base away. The chain links TRBV18 to TRBJ1-2; D is unresolved. The germline V gene has CDR1 KGHSH and CDR2 LQKENI. The CDR3 consists of 12 residues. The CDR3 here is CASPPPGNGYTF. CDR3 in DNA: TGTGCCAGCCCACCACCGGGGAATGGCTACACCTTC.

This clonotype was seen many times. This sequence joins TRBV10-3 and TRBJ1-1; D unresolved. The CDR3 consists of 11 residues. Germline V gene lookup returns CDR1 ENHRY and CDR2 SYGVKD. Trimming shortened V by 8 bases and J by 2 bases, and 6 bases separated the two germline ends. The chain's CDR3 is CAIAGNTEAFF. As DNA, the CDR3 is TGTGCCATCGCGGGTAACACTGAAGCTTTCTTT.

Comments on this clonotype: A read error may be the cause here, since a much bigger clone is one base away. V and J are TRBV6-5 and TRBJ1-1; maybe TRBD1 (5 bases). V lost 5 bases to trimming and J lost 1 base, with 14 bases between them. CDR1 and CDR2 (germline): MNHEY, SVGAGI. The CDR3 has 15 residues. The CDR3 nucleotides are TGTGCCAGCAGTGCATTTGGGGGTGCGAACACTGAAGCTTTCTTT. It yields the protein CASSAFGGANTEAFF.